Below are 9 T cell receptor beta chains sequenced from a single sample in a study of CD8+ T cells in alopecia areata. Extraction of RNA preceded its reverse transcription into cDNA, which served as the sequencing template. This table comes from immunoSEQ multiplex PCR, and its TCRdb copy is limited to in-frame clones, with some not included. The sample holds roughly 180,000 clones, about 60% seen once. Stated treatment: oral pan-JAK inhibitor, 5-10 mg twice daily. The source was CD4+ T cells sorted from blood, collected at week 4, from a patient treated with tofacitinib. The source of these receptors is a human donor with alopecia areata.

This clone was seen more than once but under ten times. V gene TRBV28 combines with J gene TRBJ2-7; D is ambiguous. CDR3 length: 11 amino acids. In germline, CDR1 is MDHEN, CDR2 SYDVKM. Trimming removed 3 bases from V and 5 bases from J, with 5 bases in between. The CDR3 loop is CASSLWNEQYF. CDR3 DNA: TGTGCCAGCAGTTTGTGGAACGAGCAGTACTTC.

J is TRBJ1-2 and V is TRBV2; maybe TRBD1 (6 bases). The CDR3 has 15 residues. Trimming left V 7 bases short and J 0 bases short, with 15 bases between. Germline CDR1 reads SNHLY; CDR2 reads FYNNEI. DNA for the CDR3: TGTGCCAGCACGGGAGGGGGGCTGTCTAACTATGGCTACACCTTC. It is translated as CASTGGGLSNYGYTF.

The chain couples TRBV6-5 to TRBJ2-5; possible D gene TRBD2, 6 bases. V shed 8 bases and J shed 4 bases, with 20 bases lying between them. The germline gives CDR1 MNHEY, CDR2 SVGAGI. CDR3 length equals 15 residues. This CDR3 is CASSFTGLIIETQYF. CDR3 DNA sequence: TGTGCCAGCTCATTTACGGGACTCATTATAGAGACCCAGTACTTC.

This rearrangement joins TRBV2 to TRBJ1-1; D call uncertain. V shed 6 bases and J shed 11 bases, with 19 bases lying between them. Germline V CDR1 and CDR2: SNHLY, FYNNEI. The CDR3 is made up of 13 amino acids. The CDR3 coding sequence is TGTGCCAGCAGCGAGGGTCGCGAAGCGATCGCTTTCTTT. It yields the protein CASSEGREAIAFF. The full variable domain, rest sourced from reference TRBV2 and TRBJ1-1, is EPEVTQTPSHQVTQMGQEVILRCVPISNHLYFYWYRQILGQKVEFLVSFYNNEISEKSEIFDDQFSVERPDGSNFTLKIRSTKLEDSAMYFCASSEGREAIAFFGQGTRLTVV.

The gene calls are TRBV5-6 and TRBJ1-5; D unclear. Germline lookup yields CDR1 SGHDT and CDR2 YYEEEE. Between the trimmed V and J ends, which lost 2 bases and 0 bases, there was a span of 3 bases. The CDR3 covers 13 residues. The CDR3 protein is CASSFTSNQPQHF. DNA of the CDR3: TGTGCCAGCAGCTTTACTAGCAATCAGCCCCAGCATTTT.

This chain joins TRBV9 and TRBJ1-2; no firm D call. V dropped 4 bases and J dropped 4 bases, with 17 bases sitting between them. CDR3 size: 15 residues. CDR1 SGDLS and CDR2 YYNGEE come from the germline V gene. The CDR3 here is CASSPSLAGPYGYTF. The CDR3 DNA follows: TGTGCCAGCAGCCCAAGCTTGGCGGGCCCCTATGGCTACACCTTC.

The rearrangement uses TRBV5-1 and TRBJ1-1, with 7 bases identical to TRBD1. The junction had 0 bases not matched to a gene; V was cut back by 0 bases and J by 1 base. CDR3 length: 14 residues. Per germline, CDR1 SGHRS and CDR2 YFSETQ. The CDR3 DNA is TGCGCCAGCAGCTTGGGGACAGGGAACACTGAAGCTTTCTTT. Translating it yields CASSLGTGNTEAFF.

This clone showed up just a few times. The rearrangement joins TRBV30 to TRBJ2-7, with unresolved D. Per the germline V gene, CDR1 is GTSNPN and CDR2 is SVGIG (reference sequence). The length of the CDR3 is 11 residues. Trimming took off 4 bases at V and 4 bases at J, with 8 bases between the two ends. Here the CDR3 DNA reads TGTGCCTGGACCCAACAGTACGAGCAGTACTTC. This encodes CAWTQQYEQYF.

This clone came up a few times. The rearrangement joins TRBV28 to TRBJ1-1, with D tentatively TRBD1 (5 bases). This CDR3 has 13 amino acids. The germline V and J ends were trimmed by 3 bases and 10 bases, with 15 bases remaining between them. The V gene's germline CDR1 is MDHEN and CDR2 SYDVKM. The chain's CDR3 is CASSFWGLGGAFF. The CDR3 DNA sequence: TGTGCCAGCAGTTTCTGGGGCCTCGGCGGAGCTTTCTTT.